A single sample gave rise to the 18 T cell receptor beta chains below, sequenced in a study of T cell changes during pregnancy in multiple sclerosis. Profiling relied on immunoSEQ multiplex PCR, and the TCRdb table lists in-frame clones only, not all of them. The table records under 75,000 clones, approximately 91% of them present only once. This specimen was peripheral blood, taken in the first trimester of pregnancy. The receptors here all came from a female donor with multiple sclerosis, enrolled in a pregnancy study.

J is TRBJ2-2 and V is TRBV19; a possible D gene is TRBD2 (5 bases). V was pared by 2 bases and J by 3 bases, with 13 bases between. Germline values: CDR1 LNHDA, CDR2 SQIVND (reference sequence). This CDR3 spans 16 amino acids. The CDR3 sequence: CASSITGSLYTGELFF. CDR3 nucleotide sequence: TGTGCCAGTAGTATAACGGGGAGCCTCTACACCGGGGAGCTGTTTTTT.

The CDR3 reads CASRTRGGDYGYTF. CDR3 DNA sequence: TGTGCCAGCAGGACCCGGGGGGGTGACTATGGCTACACCTTC. V gene TRBV6-1 combines with J gene TRBJ1-2; D may be TRBD1 (5 bases). The V end lost 6 bases, the J end lost 3 bases, and 14 bases lay between the germline ends. The CDR3 runs 14 residues. The germline V gene encodes CDR1 MNHNS and CDR2 SASEGT.

The rearrangement uses TRBV7-3 and TRBJ2-3; weak D call: TRBD1 (6 bases). V was trimmed by 3 bases and J by 3 bases, leaving 13 bases between them. The CDR3 has 15 residues. In germline, CDR1 is SGHTA, CDR2 FQGTGA. The CDR3 DNA reads TGTGCCAGCAGCTTGAGTAGGGGGATGACAGATACGCAGTATTTT. It codes for CASSLSRGMTDTQYF.

The chain couples TRBV5-1 to TRBJ1-6; no reliable D call. The V gene's germline CDR1 is SGHRS and CDR2 YFSETQ. The CDR3 runs to 14 residues. Trimming took 4 bases from V and 6 from J, leaving 11 bases between them. The CDR3 DNA follows: TGCGCCAGCAGCCCGGCGGGCGTTAATTCACCCCTCCACTTT. Encoded protein: CASSPAGVNSPLHF.

The CDR3 is CASSLEQNTEAFF. DNA for the CDR3: TGTGCCAGCAGCTTAGAACAGAACACTGAAGCTTTCTTT. V is TRBV7-9 and J is TRBJ1-1; D gene unclear. The CDR3 is made up of 13 amino acids. V gave up 1 base and J gave up 1 base, with 4 bases separating them. CDR1 and CDR2 (germline): SEHNR, FQNEAQ (reference sequence).

This chain links TRBV13 with TRBJ1-1; D ambiguous. The CDR3 is made up of 12 amino acids. Germline-derived CDR1 and CDR2 are PRHDT and FYEKMQ (reference sequence). V was trimmed by 2 bases and J by 7 bases, leaving 8 bases between them. The CDR3 DNA is TGTGCCAGCAGCTTAAGGTCGGGTGAAGCTTTCTTT. Its translation is CASSLRSGEAFF.

The sample holds one count of this clone. CDR3 nucleotides: TGTGCCAGCAGTTACGTAACAGGGAATGAGCAGTTCTTC. Its translation is CASSYVTGNEQFF. The chain combines TRBV6-6 with TRBJ2-1; possible D gene TRBD1, 6 bases. CDR3 length equals 13 residues. The V and J ends lost 2 bases and 7 bases respectively, with 9 bases between them. Per the germline V gene, CDR1 is MNHNY and CDR2 is SVGAGI (reference sequence).

The chain carries TRBV5-8 and TRBJ2-7; D gene unclear. The CDR3 is made up of 13 amino acids. Germline V gene sequence: CDR1 SGHTS, CDR2 YDEGEE. Trimming removed 2 bases at V and 1 base at J, with 7 bases between. The chain's CDR3 is CASSFSSSYEQYF. CDR3 DNA: TGTGCCAGCAGCTTTTCCAGTTCCTACGAGCAGTACTTC.

The chain carries TRBV6-1 and TRBJ1-5; D gene ambiguous. V was shortened by 6 bases and J by 8 bases, with 20 bases between the two germline ends. The CDR3 covers 15 residues. Looked up from germline, CDR1 is MNHNS and CDR2 is SASEGT. CDR3 sequence reads: CASSRATGFREPQHF. CDR3 DNA sequence: TGTGCCAGCAGCAGAGCCACGGGGTTTAGGGAGCCCCAGCATTTT.

V usage is TRBV30 and J usage is TRBJ1-1, with D unclear. Germline V gene sequence: CDR1 GTSNPN, CDR2 SVGIG (reference sequence). The CDR3 totals 13 residues. The V end lost 0 bases, the J end lost 0 bases, and 5 bases lay between the germline ends. The CDR3 sequence: CAWSVALNTEAFF. The CDR3 bases are TGTGCCTGGAGTGTGGCTTTGAACACTGAAGCTTTCTTT.

This clone has only a few counts. The chain joins TRBV5-1 to TRBJ2-1; TRBD2 aligns across 10 bases. The CDR3 extends over 15 amino acids. The germline CDR1 and CDR2 sequences are SGHRS and YFSETQ. J was trimmed by 8 bases and V by 4 bases; bases with no gene match: 9. As DNA, the CDR3 is TGCGCCAGCAGCCCTTCAGCGGGAGGGTTCGATGAGCAGTTCTTC. Protein: CASSPSAGGFDEQFF.

This clone was seen a few times. The genes are TRBV2 and TRBJ1-1; TRBD1 agrees at 7 bases. The germline CDR1 and CDR2 sequences are SNHLY and FYNNEI. V was pared by 6 bases and J by 4 bases, with 5 bases of the junction left unmatched. The CDR3 extends over 13 amino acids. The CDR3 bases are TGTGCCAGCAGGAAGACAGGGCCCACTGAAGCTTTCTTT. Amino acid sequence: CASRKTGPTEAFF.

This clone was counted between two and nine times. This chain links TRBV30 with TRBJ1-1; a possible D gene is TRBD1 (5 bases). The V gene lost 2 bases and the J gene lost 0 bases, with 7 bases spanning the gap. Germline V gene data show CDR1 as GTSNPN and CDR2 as SVGIG (reference sequence). This CDR3 has 13 amino acids. Written as DNA, the CDR3 is TGTGCCTGGAGTCTGACAGTGAACACTGAAGCTTTCTTT. Amino acids: CAWSLTVNTEAFF.

The chain links TRBV7-3 to TRBJ1-1; unclear D gene. Germline CDR1 reads SGHTA; CDR2 reads FQGTGA. The CDR3 is made up of 13 amino acids. V gave up 3 bases and J gave up 1 base, with 6 bases separating them. The CDR3 region is CASSFQENTEAFF. The DNA of the CDR3 is TGTGCCAGCAGCTTTCAGGAGAACACTGAAGCTTTCTTT.

V is TRBV5-6 and J is TRBJ2-1, with TRBD1 matching over 8 bases. Germline assignment: CDR1 SGHDT and CDR2 YYEEEE. V shed 0 bases, J shed 8 bases, and the junction held 7 bases outside the gene matches. The length of the CDR3 is 15 residues. CDR3 nucleotides: TGTGCCAGCAGCTTGGTAGGGTCAGGGGGCCATGAGCAGTTCTTC. Translating it yields CASSLVGSGGHEQFF.

The count of this clone is one. The chain carries TRBV27 and TRBJ1-1; D might be TRBD1 (6 bases). The CDR3 sequence is 14 residues long. V was pared by 6 bases and J by 10 bases, with 21 bases between. From germline, CDR1 is MNHEY and CDR2 SMNVEV (reference sequence). CDR3 sequence (DNA): TGTGCCAGCAGAAGAGACAGGAGTTTCGGTACAGCTTTCTTT. It yields the protein CASRRDRSFGTAFF.

This clone was observed once. The chain is built from TRBV7-2 and TRBJ1-4, with D possibly matching TRBD1 (5 bases). Trimming removed 7 bases at V and 7 bases at J, with 13 bases between. This CDR3 has 13 amino acids. The germline CDR1 and CDR2 sequences are SGHTA and FQGNSA. CDR3 DNA sequence: TGTGCCAGCACCCGCGGGGGGACTGAAAAACTGTTTTTT. As protein: CASTRGGTEKLFF.

V usage is TRBV6-5 and J usage is TRBJ2-5; TRBD1 aligns across 10 bases. Unmatched junction bases numbered 7, after V lost 4 bases and J lost 5 bases. This CDR3 region has 15 residues. Germline V gene data show CDR1 as MNHEY and CDR2 as SVGAGI. CDR3 DNA: TGTGCCAGCAGTTCCGGGACAGGGGCAGCGGAGACCCAGTACTTC. This encodes CASSSGTGAAETQYF.